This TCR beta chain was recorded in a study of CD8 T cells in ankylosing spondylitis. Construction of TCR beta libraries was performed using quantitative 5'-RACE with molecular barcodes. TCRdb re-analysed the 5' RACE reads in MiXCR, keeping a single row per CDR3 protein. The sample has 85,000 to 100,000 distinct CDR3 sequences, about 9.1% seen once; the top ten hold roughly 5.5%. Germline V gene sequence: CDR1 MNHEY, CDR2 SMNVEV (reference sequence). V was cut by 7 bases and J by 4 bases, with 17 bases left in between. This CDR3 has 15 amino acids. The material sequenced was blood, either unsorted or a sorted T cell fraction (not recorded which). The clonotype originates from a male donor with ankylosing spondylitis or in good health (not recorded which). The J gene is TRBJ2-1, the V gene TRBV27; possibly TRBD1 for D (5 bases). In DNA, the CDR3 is TGTGCCAGCAAGGAACAGGCCTTATCTTACAATGAGCAGTTCTTC. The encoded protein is CASKEQALSYNEQFF.